These 22 T cell receptor beta chains originate from one sample sequenced in a study of siplizumab effects on memory and regulatory T cells. Clones were read by immunoSEQ multiplex PCR, and TCRdb kept only the in-frame ones, dropping some. The sample lists roughly 92,000 clones; roughly 94% were seen once. The sample comprised non-Treg CD4+ T cells sorted from blood. The source of these receptors is a human donor in good health.

This rearrangement joins TRBV5-4 to TRBJ2-5; D may be TRBD2 (7 bases). Germline V gene sequence: CDR1 SGHNT, CDR2 YYREEE (reference sequence). V lost 3 bases, J lost 5 bases, and 11 bases lay in between. The length of the CDR3 is 13 residues. The CDR3 region has the DNA TGTGCCAGCAGCTGGGGGGGCCGGGAGACCCAGTACTTC. This codes for CASSWGGRETQYF.

This clone has more than one count but fewer than ten. The chain joins TRBV14 to TRBJ1-1; 7 nucleotides agree with TRBD1. The V gene's germline CDR1 is SGHDN and CDR2 FVKESK. The CDR3 runs to 15 residues. The ends lost 3 bases at V and 3 bases at J; junction bases unmatched: 7. The CDR3 loop is CASSHTITGDTEAFF. For the CDR3, the DNA is TGTGCCAGCAGCCACACGATAACAGGGGACACTGAAGCTTTCTTT.

The V call is TRBV28, the J call TRBJ1-1; D might be TRBD1 (5 bases). Trimming pared 2 bases from V and 0 bases from J, leaving 10 bases between. Germline CDR1 is MDHEN and CDR2 is SYDVKM. CDR3 length: 15 residues. The CDR3 loop is CASSLTGPLNTEAFF. CDR3 coding DNA: TGTGCCAGCAGTTTAACAGGACCCCTGAACACTGAAGCTTTCTTT.

The CDR3 region is CASSPDSSGTDTQYF. The CDR3 DNA sequence: TGTGCCAGCTCACCCGACAGCTCCGGCACAGATACGCAGTATTTT. The chain is built from TRBV18 and TRBJ2-3; possible D gene TRBD1, 5 bases. The V and J ends lost 3 bases and 1 base respectively, with 11 bases between them. The germline V gene has CDR1 KGHSH and CDR2 LQKENI. This CDR3 comprises 15 residues.

The V gene is TRBV29-1, the J gene TRBJ1-1; no clear D gene. The CDR3 length is 12 residues. Trimming cost V 5 bases and J 1 base, with 8 bases left between them. CDR1 and CDR2 (germline): SQVTM, ANQGSEA. CDR3 DNA sequence: TGCAGCGTTCGGCTTTCGAACACTGAAGCTTTCTTT. Translated: CSVRLSNTEAFF.

The chain employs TRBV28 and TRBJ1-3; D possibly corresponds to TRBD1 (5 bases). The CDR3 loop spans 14 amino acids. The germline V and J ends were trimmed by 5 bases and 4 bases, with 12 bases remaining between them. CDR1 and CDR2 from the germline V gene are MDHEN and SYDVKM. The CDR3 DNA is TGTGCCAGCAGTGTCAGGGTGGGAGGAAACACCATATATTTT. It specifies CASSVRVGGNTIYF.

The chain has TRBV2 and TRBJ1-6, with unresolved D. Looked up from germline, CDR1 is SNHLY and CDR2 is FYNNEI. This CDR3 contains 15 residues. V gave up 10 bases and J gave up 7 bases, with 20 bases separating them. The CDR3 bases are TGTGCCACCCGGACCGAACTCCTGCTAAATTCACCCCTCCACTTT. This translates into CATRTELLLNSPLHF.

Regarding this clone: The junction differs from germline at one of its ends, possibly a read error. This CDR3 is CASRAGGILTDMQYF. The CDR3 DNA is TGCGCCAGCAGGGCGGGAGGTATACTCACAGATATGCAGTATTTT. This chain connects TRBV5-1 to TRBJ2-3; TRBD2 agrees at 8 bases. CDR3 length: 15 amino acids. CDR1 and CDR2 (germline): SGHRS, YFSETQ.

V gene TRBV6-1 combines with J gene TRBJ2-1; 9 bases line up with TRBD1. The J segment lost 6 bases and the V segment lost 8 bases, leaving 5 bases of the junction unmatched. Germline V CDR1 and CDR2: MNHNS, SASEGT. The CDR3 is 13 residues long. The DNA for the CDR3 is TGTGCCAGCCGCGGGACAGGGACCAATGAGCAGTTCTTC. Protein: CASRGTGTNEQFF.

The chain has TRBV6-5 and TRBJ1-4, with 7 bases identical to TRBD1. Germline CDR1 and CDR2: MNHEY and SVGAGI. The CDR3 consists of 16 residues. J gave up 7 bases and V 4 bases, and 12 bases lay outside the gene matches. CDR3 sequence (DNA): TGTGCCAGCAGTTCAACGCTTAGGACAGGCAGTGAAAAACTGTTTTTT. As protein: CASSSTLRTGSEKLFF.

This clone was recorded only once. V gene TRBV7-2 combines with J gene TRBJ2-4, with D perhaps TRBD1 (6 bases). This CDR3 comprises 15 residues. Trimming removed 5 bases at V and 7 bases at J, with 18 bases between. CDR1 SGHTA and CDR2 FQGNSA come from the germline V gene. CDR3 sequence: CASSPRTAGVNIQYF. In DNA form, the CDR3 reads TGTGCCAGCAGCCCGAGGACCGCAGGGGTCAACATTCAGTACTTC.

V gene TRBV10-2 combines with J gene TRBJ1-5; D is unresolved. Trimming removed 8 bases at V and 11 bases at J, with 13 bases between. The CDR3 has 11 residues. Germline-derived CDR1 and CDR2 are WSHSY and SAAADI. The CDR3 spells CASGPIVAQHF. For the CDR3, the DNA is TGCGCCAGCGGACCAATTGTAGCCCAGCATTTT.

The chain recombines TRBV7-9 with TRBJ2-3; D is perhaps TRBD1 (7 bases). With 11 bases removed from V and 4 bases from J, the gap between germline ends came to 25 bases. Germline loops: CDR1 SEHNR, CDR2 FQNEAQ (reference sequence). The CDR3 has 16 residues. CDR3 nucleotide sequence: TGTGCCTACCTCCGAACTCCAGGGGGGATTGCAGATACGCAGTATTTT. The encoded protein is CAYLRTPGGIADTQYF.

V usage is TRBV7-9 and J usage is TRBJ1-4; D not resolved. V lost 5 bases, J lost 8 bases, and 15 bases lay in between. The germline V gene has CDR1 SEHNR and CDR2 FQNEAQ (reference sequence). CDR3 length equals 14 residues. CDR3 region: CASSPLGFSEKLFF. The CDR3 region has the DNA TGTGCCAGCAGCCCATTGGGGTTCTCCGAAAAACTGTTTTTT.

V gene TRBV18 combines with J gene TRBJ2-2; TRBD1 agrees at 8 bases. The CDR3 is made up of 13 amino acids. The V gene end was trimmed by 5 bases and the J gene end by 4 bases; junction bases not matched to a gene: 0. Germline V gives CDR1 KGHSH, CDR2 LQKENI. The CDR3 DNA reads TGTGCCAGCTCAGGACAGGGCACCGGGGAGCTGTTTTTT. This translates into CASSGQGTGELFF.

The chain employs TRBV19 and TRBJ2-7; a weak D match, TRBD1 (5 bases). Per germline, CDR1 LNHDA and CDR2 SQIVND (reference sequence). V gave up 1 base and J gave up 1 base, with 8 bases separating them. This CDR3 comprises 14 residues. The CDR3 DNA reads TGTGCCAGTAGTATAGCGACAGTGTCCTACGAGCAGTACTTC. Amino acid sequence: CASSIATVSYEQYF.

The J gene is TRBJ2-3, the V gene TRBV29-1, with a possible D match to TRBD1 (5 bases). Looked up from germline, CDR1 is SQVTM and CDR2 is ANQGSEA. The length of the CDR3 is 12 residues. Trimming shortened V by 3 bases and J by 4 bases, and 8 bases separated the two germline ends. CDR3 sequence (DNA): TGCAGCGTTGATAGGGGCGCAGATACGCAGTATTTT. Protein sequence: CSVDRGADTQYF.

The V and J genes are TRBV28 and TRBJ1-5; 7 bases line up with TRBD1. The V and J ends lost 3 bases and 7 bases, in that order; junction bases with no gene match: 12. The CDR3 contains 16 residues. The germline CDR1 and CDR2 sequences are MDHEN and SYDVKM. The CDR3 is CASSLRGQGVKQPQHF. In nucleotides, the CDR3 is TGTGCCAGCAGTTTGCGTGGGCAGGGGGTCAAGCAGCCCCAGCATTTT.

This chain links TRBV14 with TRBJ1-1; 7 bases align to TRBD1. This CDR3 is 14 amino acids long. Unmatched junction bases numbered 5, after V lost 3 bases and J lost 4 bases. Per germline, CDR1 SGHDN and CDR2 FVKESK. The CDR3, as DNA: TGTGCCAGCAGCCAGTTCGCAGGGGGCACTGAAGCTTTCTTT. Translating it yields CASSQFAGGTEAFF. The full variable domain, its missing parts supplied by reference TRBV14 and TRBJ1-1, is EAGVTQFPSHSVIEKGQTVTLRCDPISGHDNLYWYRRVMGKEIKFLLHFVKESKQDESGMPNNRFLAERTGGTYSTLKVQPAELEDSGVYFCASSQFAGGTEAFFGQGTRLTVV.

The chain combines TRBV10-1 with TRBJ2-3, with 14 bases matching TRBD2. Germline CDR1 WNHNN, CDR2 SYGVQD (reference sequence). J lost 4 bases, V lost 8 bases, and 5 bases had no gene match. This CDR3 has 15 residues. CDR3 protein: CASVEGLAGADTQYF. The DNA for the CDR3 is TGCGCCAGCGTGGAGGGACTAGCGGGAGCAGATACGCAGTATTTT.

The chain has TRBV11-3 and TRBJ2-4; D is ambiguous. CDR3 length: 13 amino acids. The V end was cut by 3 bases, the J end by 8 bases, with 11 bases between. Germline CDR1 is SGHNT and CDR2 is YENEEA. CDR3 in amino acids: CASSLHPRDIQYF. CDR3 coding DNA: TGTGCCAGCAGCTTGCACCCAAGGGACATTCAGTACTTC.

The rearrangement joins TRBV18 to TRBJ1-1, with 7 bases identical to TRBD1. The CDR3 totals 16 residues. Germline V gene sequence: CDR1 KGHSH, CDR2 LQKENI. The junction had 11 bases not matched to a gene; V was cut back by 4 bases and J by 3 bases. The CDR3: CASSREGQRRYTEAFF. The CDR3, as DNA: TGTGCCAGCTCACGAGAGGGACAGCGAAGGTACACTGAAGCTTTCTTT. Variable domain in full (rest from reference TRBV18 and TRBJ1-1): NAGVMQNPRHLVRRRGQEARLRCSPMKGHSHVYWYRQLPEEGLKFMVYLQKENIIDESGMPKERFSAEFPKEGPSILRIQQVVRGDSAAYFCASSREGQRRYTEAFFGQGTRLTVV.